The rows below give T cell receptor beta chains drawn from one sample of a study of Graves' ophthalmopathy and Graves' hyperthyroidism. TCRdb processed the multiplex PCR reads anew with MiXCR; each CDR3 protein has one entry. The sample has around 400,000 distinct CDR3 sequences; under 25% are singletons. Sequencing was done on a sample of peripheral blood. These receptors originate from a woman younger than 35 with stable Graves' hyperthyroidism. Each CDR3 is given with its conserved first and last residue. D genes are given only for firm matches.

J gene	D gene	V gene	CDR3 protein
TRBJ1-3	.	TRBV19	CASSLTISGNTIYF
TRBJ2-2	TRBD1	TRBV5-4	CASSFYRGSNTGELFF
TRBJ2-5	.	TRBV5-6	CASSLDDLETQYF
TRBJ2-7	TRBD2	TRBV29-1	CSVEGREGYEQYF
TRBJ1-1	TRBD1	TRBV5-1	CASSEGQGFTEAFF
TRBJ2-5	.	TRBV20-1	CSARRSGIKVLETQYF
TRBJ2-7	TRBD2	TRBV5-1	CASSLSTGLGYEQYF
TRBJ2-6	.	TRBV24-1	CATRPDTGQFSGANVLTF
TRBJ2-5	TRBD2	TRBV10-3	CAISEVVAGTQETQYF
TRBJ2-7	TRBD2	TRBV5-1	CASSSGPLAGGYEQYF
TRBJ2-5	TRBD1	TRBV7-6	CASSLARDRVSKTQYF
TRBJ2-7	.	TRBV6-1	CATMTAYYEQYF
TRBJ2-7	.	TRBV18	CASSLPGVVEEQYF
TRBJ2-5	TRBD2	TRBV29-1	CSGRGDRETQYF
TRBJ2-7	TRBD2	TRBV6-5	CASSYLAGGLNEQYF
TRBJ1-6	.	TRBV20-1	CSARVRRGNSPLHF
TRBJ2-6	TRBD1	TRBV5-1	CASSLRQGASGANVLTF
TRBJ1-5	.	TRBV7-9	CASSPGGYQPQHF
TRBJ2-2	.	TRBV6-1	CASSEARAGWAELFF
TRBJ2-7	.	TRBV10-1	CASSDHGSYEQYF
TRBJ1-3	.	TRBV6-4	CASSVKFNTIYF
TRBJ2-5	.	TRBV12-3/TRBV12-4	CASSLARGQETQYF
TRBJ2-3	.	TRBV10-3	CAISEQQGGLTDTQYF
TRBJ2-5	.	TRBV29-1	CSVLRGVGETQYF
TRBJ2-2	TRBD2	TRBV12-3/TRBV12-4	CASTLGVSGRTGELFF
TRBJ1-2	TRBD1	TRBV5-1	CASSLGTGEKGYTF
TRBJ2-5	.	TRBV20-1	CSAPSETQYF
TRBJ2-3	TRBD2	TRBV9	CASSVAGLATYTDTQYF
TRBJ1-2	.	TRBV24-1	CATSDFGVGYTF
TRBJ1-5	.	TRBV24-1	CATSDVYSNQPQHF
TRBJ2-5	TRBD1	TRBV11-1	CASSPQGKIYETQYF
TRBJ2-6	.	TRBV6-1	CASSPLALGAGANVLTF
TRBJ2-5	.	TRBV20-1	CSATGSGGSEFQETQYF
TRBJ2-5	.	TRBV15	CATSKQQTQYF
TRBJ1-6	.	TRBV20-1	CSARKDPRGSPLHF
TRBJ1-2	.	TRBV6-1	CASKNLGESRGYTF
TRBJ1-1	TRBD1	TRBV28	CASCPGQGEPTEAFF
TRBJ2-7	.	TRBV29-1	CSAGSGGEQYF
TRBJ1-2	TRBD1	TRBV27	CASSMTGFVYGYTF
TRBJ2-2	.	TRBV7-3	CASSSSRDTGELFF
TRBJ2-7	.	TRBV12-3/TRBV12-4	CASSSGIYEQYF